This TCR beta chain was retrieved from a study of vaccination and CD4 T cells after COVID-19. Treatment noted: roughly 11-day PBMC culture with coronavirus spike peptide pools or control peptides (ViraFEST assay). Expansion of antigen-specific T cells with peptide pools by ViraFEST preceded sequencing of TCRs. The dates of positive PCR tests extended from March through December 2020 and came before the US Alpha, Beta and Delta variants. Days 3 and 7 saw half the medium replaced with fresh IL-2 medium. About this clonotype: What it binds is unknown.

The V end was cut by 3 bases, the J end by 6 bases, with 5 bases between. CDR3 length: 11 amino acids. CDR1 and CDR2 from the germline V gene are SGHTA and FQGNSA. Sequencing of DNA taken from cultured CD4+ T cells relied on the Oncomine TCR Beta short-read assay. It was cultured CD4+ T cells from which genomic DNA was extracted. In TCRdb, the PCR reads were re-called with MiXCR into one record per CDR3 protein. The sample consists of 20,000 or so distinct CDR3 sequences, 40% to 60% of them appearing once. The genes are TRBV7-2 and TRBJ1-2; D unclear. The sequencing used CD4+ T cells from blood, cultured in vitro, collected before SARS-CoV-2 vaccination. The receptor was derived from a human donor who had recovered from COVID-19. The CDR3 protein is CASSLADGYTF. DNA of the CDR3: TGTGCCAGCAGCTTGGCTGATGGCTACACCTTC. Using reference TRBV7-2 and TRBJ1-2 for the parts outside the CDR3, the full variable domain is GAGVSQSPSNKVTEKGKDVELRCDPISGHTALYWYRQSLGQGLEFLIYFQGNSAPDKSGLPSDRFSAERTGGSVSTLTIQRTQQEDSAVYLCASSLADGYTFGSGTRLTVV.